The 9 T cell receptor beta chains below were found in one sample sequenced in a study of cytomegalovirus exposure and HLA in healthy donors. Researchers ran the PCR with 60 Vbeta and 13 Jbeta primers. The table came from immunoSEQ multiplex PCR; TCRdb's copy has only in-frame clones and leaves some out. The sample table includes 150,000 to 200,000 clones. The sequenced material came from PBMCs. The receptors shown here come from a man aged 25 to 40 in good health and CMV-seronegative.

The genes are TRBV4-3 and TRBJ2-7, with 9 bases aligning to TRBD1. Trimming cost V 6 bases and J 5 bases; bases outside gene matches: 11. Per germline, CDR1 LGHNA and CDR2 YSLEER. This CDR3 has 15 residues. CDR3 sequence: CASSRQGGFWDEQYF. The CDR3 DNA follows: TGCGCCAGCAGTCGACAGGGGGGATTTTGGGACGAGCAGTACTTC.

J is TRBJ1-5 and V is TRBV27; TRBD1 is a possible D gene (6 bases). The germline gives CDR1 MNHEY, CDR2 SMNVEV (reference sequence). The CDR3 extends over 18 amino acids. V shed 3 bases and J shed 0 bases, with 18 bases lying between them. The CDR3 loop reads CASSLEANRANSNQPQHF. CDR3 DNA sequence: TGTGCCAGCAGTTTGGAGGCCAACAGGGCTAATAGCAATCAGCCCCAGCATTTT.

V and J are TRBV2 and TRBJ2-7, with D unclear. V lost 0 bases to trimming and J lost 5 bases, with 11 bases between them. The germline V gene encodes CDR1 SNHLY and CDR2 FYNNEI. CDR3 size: 14 residues. The CDR3 loop is CASSEAPASDEQYF. The CDR3 coding sequence is TGTGCCAGCAGTGAAGCGCCAGCGAGTGACGAGCAGTACTTC.

The rearrangement links TRBV5-1 to TRBJ2-3, with a possible D match to TRBD1 (6 bases). CDR1 is SGHRS, CDR2 YFSETQ, per germline. V was pared by 4 bases and J by 6 bases, with 15 bases between. The CDR3 sequence is 14 residues long. CDR3 sequence (DNA): TGCGCCAGCAGCCTAAAAACAGGGTTGGATACGCAGTATTTT. It codes for CASSLKTGLDTQYF.

The rearrangement uses TRBV30 and TRBJ1-4; D is perhaps TRBD1 (5 bases). V shed 1 base and J shed 7 bases, with 10 bases lying between them. Germline V lookup: CDR1 GTSNPN, CDR2 SVGIG (reference sequence). CDR3 length equals 13 residues. The CDR3 region has the DNA TGTGCCTGGAGTGGGGGGGGAGTTGAAAAACTGTTTTTT. It is translated as CAWSGGGVEKLFF.

This chain connects TRBV7-6 to TRBJ1-3; D call uncertain. This CDR3 contains 13 residues. Between the trimmed V and J ends, which lost 5 bases and 4 bases, there was a span of 9 bases. Germline V CDR1 and CDR2: SGHVS, FNYEAQ. DNA for the CDR3: TGTGCCAGCAGCCAATGGAGAGGAAACACCATATATTTT. It encodes CASSQWRGNTIYF.

V usage is TRBV12-5 and J usage is TRBJ1-5, with TRBD1 matching 11 bases. The CDR3 length is 19 residues. Germline V gives CDR1 LGHNT, CDR2 FRNRAP. J gave up 1 base and V 0 bases, and 8 bases lay outside the gene matches. In nucleotides, the CDR3 is TGTGCTAGTGGTTTGGTACTTGGACAGGGGGCTGGAAGCAATCAGCCCCAGCATTTT. The encoded protein is CASGLVLGQGAGSNQPQHF. Combining the CDR3 with reference TRBV12-5 and TRBJ1-5 gives the whole variable domain DARVTQTPRHKVTEMGQEVTMRCQPILGHNTVFWYRQTMMQGLELLAYFRNRAPLDDSGMPKDRFSAEMPDATLATLKIQPSEPRDSAVYFCASGLVLGQGAGSNQPQHFGDGTRLSIL.

V is TRBV11-2 and J is TRBJ1-5; D uncertain. The CDR3 spans 13 residues. The germline CDR1 and CDR2 sequences are SGHAT and FQNNGV. V lost 0 bases to trimming and J lost 5 bases, with 5 bases between them. The CDR3 protein is CASSLDPYQPQHF. CDR3 in DNA: TGTGCCAGCAGCTTAGATCCATATCAGCCCCAGCATTTT.

The V and J genes are TRBV4-1 and TRBJ1-2; 10 positions match TRBD1. With V trimmed by 6 bases and J by 8 bases, 12 bases remained unmatched. The V gene's germline CDR1 is MGHRA and CDR2 YSYEKL. The CDR3 extends over 15 amino acids. The CDR3 DNA reads as TGCGCCAGCAGTCCGGGACAGGGGTTCAAAGGCGGCTACACCTTC. Translating gives CASSPGQGFKGGYTF.